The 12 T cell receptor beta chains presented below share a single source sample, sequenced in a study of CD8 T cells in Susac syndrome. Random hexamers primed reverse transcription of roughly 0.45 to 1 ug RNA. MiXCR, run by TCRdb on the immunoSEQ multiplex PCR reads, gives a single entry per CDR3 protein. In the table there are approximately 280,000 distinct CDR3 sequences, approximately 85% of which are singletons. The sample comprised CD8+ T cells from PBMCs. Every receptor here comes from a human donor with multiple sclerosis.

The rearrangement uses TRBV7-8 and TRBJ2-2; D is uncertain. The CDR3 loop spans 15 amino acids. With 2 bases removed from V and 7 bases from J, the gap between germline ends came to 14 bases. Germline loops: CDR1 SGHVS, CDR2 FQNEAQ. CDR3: CASSLSPLRSGELFF. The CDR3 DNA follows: TGTGCCAGCAGCTTATCTCCCCTCCGAAGCGGGGAGCTGTTTTTT. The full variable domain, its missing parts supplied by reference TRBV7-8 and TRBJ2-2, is GAGVSQSPRYKVAKRGQDVALRCDPISGHVSLFWYQQALGQGPEFLTYFQNEAQLDKSGLPSDRFFAERPEGSVSTLKIQRTQQEDSAVYLCASSLSPLRSGELFFGEGSRLTVL.

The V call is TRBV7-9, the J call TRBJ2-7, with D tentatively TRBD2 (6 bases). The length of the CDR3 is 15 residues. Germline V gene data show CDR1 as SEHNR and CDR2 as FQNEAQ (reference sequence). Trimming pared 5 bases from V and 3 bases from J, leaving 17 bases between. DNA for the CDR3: TGTGCCAGCAGCCCGCCGGAGGGACGGCTCTACGAGCAGTACTTC. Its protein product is CASSPPEGRLYEQYF.

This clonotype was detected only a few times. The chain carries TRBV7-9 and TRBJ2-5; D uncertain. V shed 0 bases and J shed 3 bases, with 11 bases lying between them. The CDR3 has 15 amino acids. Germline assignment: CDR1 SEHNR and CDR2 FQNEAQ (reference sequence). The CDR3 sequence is CASSLARLEEETQYF. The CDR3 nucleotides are TGTGCCAGCAGCTTAGCGAGGCTAGAAGAAGAGACCCAGTACTTC.

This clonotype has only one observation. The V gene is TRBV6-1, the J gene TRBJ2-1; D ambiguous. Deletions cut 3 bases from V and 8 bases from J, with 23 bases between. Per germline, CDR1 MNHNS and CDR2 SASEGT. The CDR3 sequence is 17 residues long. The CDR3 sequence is CASSDPVSGGILDEQFF. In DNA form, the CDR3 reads TGTGCCAGCAGTGACCCCGTCTCAGGCGGCATTCTCGATGAGCAGTTCTTC.

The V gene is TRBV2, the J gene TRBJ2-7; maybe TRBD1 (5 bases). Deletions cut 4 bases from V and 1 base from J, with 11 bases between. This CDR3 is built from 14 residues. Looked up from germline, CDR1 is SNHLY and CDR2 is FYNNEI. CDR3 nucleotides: TGTGCCAGCAGTGGAGACAGCTCATCCTACGAGCAGTACTTC. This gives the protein CASSGDSSSYEQYF.

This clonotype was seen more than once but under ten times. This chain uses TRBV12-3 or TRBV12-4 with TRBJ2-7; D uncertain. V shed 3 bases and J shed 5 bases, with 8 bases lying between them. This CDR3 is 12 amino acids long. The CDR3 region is CASSFFRDEQYF. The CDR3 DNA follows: TGTGCCAGCAGTTTTTTCCGGGACGAGCAGTACTTC.

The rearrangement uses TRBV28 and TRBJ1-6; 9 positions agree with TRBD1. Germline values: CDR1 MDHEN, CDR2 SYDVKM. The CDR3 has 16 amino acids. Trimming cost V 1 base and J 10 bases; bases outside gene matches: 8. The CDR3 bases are TGTGCCAGCAGTTTATTGGGGGACAGGGACCACTCACCCCTCCACTTT. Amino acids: CASSLLGDRDHSPLHF.

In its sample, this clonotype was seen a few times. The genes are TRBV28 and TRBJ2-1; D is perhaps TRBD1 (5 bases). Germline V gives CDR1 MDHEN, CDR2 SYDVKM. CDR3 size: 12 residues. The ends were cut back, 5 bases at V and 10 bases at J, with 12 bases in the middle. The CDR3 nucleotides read TGTGCCAGCAGTCCCCGCAGGGCCGAGCAGTTCTTC. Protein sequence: CASSPRRAEQFF. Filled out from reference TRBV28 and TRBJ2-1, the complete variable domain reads DVKVTQSSRYLVKRTGEKVFLECVQDMDHENMFWYRQDPGLGLRLIYFSYDVKMKEKGDIPEGYSVSREKKERFSLILESASTNQTSMYLCASSPRRAEQFFGPGTRLTVL.

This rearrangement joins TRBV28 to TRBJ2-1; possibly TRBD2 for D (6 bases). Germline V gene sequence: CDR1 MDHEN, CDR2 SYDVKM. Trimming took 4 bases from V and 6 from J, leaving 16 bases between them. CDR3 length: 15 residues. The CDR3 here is CASSSGRERGNEQFF. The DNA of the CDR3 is TGTGCCAGCAGTTCTGGGCGGGAAAGGGGCAATGAGCAGTTCTTC.

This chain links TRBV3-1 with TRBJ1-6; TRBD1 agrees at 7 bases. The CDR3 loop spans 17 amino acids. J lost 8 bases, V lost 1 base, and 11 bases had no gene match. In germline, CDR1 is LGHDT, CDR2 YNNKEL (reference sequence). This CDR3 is CASSQVHIGTAYSPLHF. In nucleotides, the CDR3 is TGTGCCAGCAGCCAAGTTCATATCGGGACAGCGTATTCACCCCTCCACTTT.

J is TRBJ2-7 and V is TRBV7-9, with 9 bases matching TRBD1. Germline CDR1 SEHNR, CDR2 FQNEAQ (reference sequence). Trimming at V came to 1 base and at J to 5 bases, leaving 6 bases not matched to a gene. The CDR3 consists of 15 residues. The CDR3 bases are TGTGCCAGCAGCTTAGAGATGGACAGGGGCCACGAGCAGTACTTC. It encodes CASSLEMDRGHEQYF.

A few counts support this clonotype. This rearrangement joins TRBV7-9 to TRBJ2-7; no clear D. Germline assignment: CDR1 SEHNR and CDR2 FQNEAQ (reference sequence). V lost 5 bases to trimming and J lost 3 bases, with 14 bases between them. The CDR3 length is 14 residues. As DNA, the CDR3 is TGTGCCAGCAGCCCCTTGGCGGCAGTCTACGAGCAGTACTTC. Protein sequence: CASSPLAAVYEQYF. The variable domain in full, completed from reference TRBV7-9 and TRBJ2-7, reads DTGVSQNPRHKITKRGQNVTFRCDPISEHNRLYWYRQTLGQGPEFLTYFQNEAQLEKSRLLSDRFSAERPKGSFSTLEIQRTEQGDSAMYLCASSPLAAVYEQYFGPGTRLTVT.